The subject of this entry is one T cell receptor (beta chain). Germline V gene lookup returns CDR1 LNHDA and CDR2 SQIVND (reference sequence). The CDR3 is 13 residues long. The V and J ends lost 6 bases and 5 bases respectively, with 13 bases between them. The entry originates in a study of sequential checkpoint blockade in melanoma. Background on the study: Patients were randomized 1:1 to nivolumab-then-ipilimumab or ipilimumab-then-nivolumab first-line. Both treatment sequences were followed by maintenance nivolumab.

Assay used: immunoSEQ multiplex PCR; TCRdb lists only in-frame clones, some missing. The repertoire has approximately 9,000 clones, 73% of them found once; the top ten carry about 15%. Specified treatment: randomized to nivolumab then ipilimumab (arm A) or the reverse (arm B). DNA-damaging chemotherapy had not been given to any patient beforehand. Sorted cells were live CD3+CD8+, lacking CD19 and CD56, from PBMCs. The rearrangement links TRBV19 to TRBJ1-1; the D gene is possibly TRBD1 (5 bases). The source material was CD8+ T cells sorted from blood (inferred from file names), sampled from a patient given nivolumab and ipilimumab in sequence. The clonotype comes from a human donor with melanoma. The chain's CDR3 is CASSPTGETEAFF. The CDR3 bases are TGTGCCAGTAGCCCTACAGGTGAAACTGAAGCTTTCTTT.